These 5 T cell receptor beta chains originate from one sample sequenced in a study of blood T cells in healthy people across ages. Sample-barcoded 5' priming and a J-beta primer mix drove a second PCR of about 6 to 12 cycles. Each CDR3 protein gets one entry after TCRdb re-called the 5' RACE reads with MiXCR. The data show 1.5 million or so distinct CDR3 sequences, around 42% seen once. The sequenced sample consisted of blood. The source of these receptors is a woman under 30 in good health.

The chain joins TRBV18 to TRBJ1-5; TRBD1 is a possible D gene (6 bases). Germline CDR1 is KGHSH and CDR2 is LQKENI. Trimming took off 2 bases at V and 7 bases at J, with 9 bases between the two ends. The CDR3 contains 13 residues. CDR3 in DNA: TGTGCCAGCTCACCAGGGGGGGCGCAGCCCCAGCATTTT. It translates to CASSPGGAQPQHF.

The rearrangement links TRBV30 to TRBJ2-7, with 10 bases lining up with TRBD2. TRBJ2-5 matches the DNA end more closely, so the J call is doubtful. The CDR3 has 14 residues. The V gene's germline CDR1 is GTSNPN and CDR2 SVGIG (reference sequence). The DNA for the CDR3 is TGTGCCTGGAGTCCGGGACTAGCGTTAGAGACCCAGTACTTC. This gives the protein CAWSPGLALETQYF.

The sample holds a few counts of this clonotype. The V gene is TRBV7-9, the J gene TRBJ2-7; possibly TRBD2 for D (5 bases). The CDR3 has 17 residues. Germline loops: CDR1 SEHNR, CDR2 FQNEAQ (reference sequence). V lost 0 bases and J lost 2, with 17 bases in between. CDR3 nucleotides: TGTGCCAGCAGCTTAGCGCCGGGAACAGCGTCTACCTACGAGCAGTACTTC. Encoded protein: CASSLAPGTASTYEQYF.

This clonotype was detected only a few times. J is TRBJ2-5 and V is TRBV6-5; no clear D gene. V lost 1 base, J lost 3 bases, and 6 bases lay in between. Germline values: CDR1 MNHEY, CDR2 SVGAGI. The CDR3 extends over 13 amino acids. The CDR3 sequence is CASSYLVEETQYF. In nucleotides, the CDR3 is TGTGCCAGCAGTTACTTAGTCGAAGAGACCCAGTACTTC.

The V and J genes are TRBV20-1 and TRBJ2-3; 8 bases agree with TRBD2. Germline-derived CDR1 and CDR2 are DFQATT and SNEGSKA (reference sequence). The J segment lost 4 bases and the V segment lost 7 bases, leaving 7 bases of the junction unmatched. The CDR3 extends over 13 amino acids. This chain's CDR3 is CSGGLVNADTQYF. The CDR3 DNA follows: TGCAGTGGGGGACTAGTTAATGCAGATACGCAGTATTTT.